This TCR beta chain was retrieved from a study of blood T cell repertoires in COVID-19. Turning to the study itself: T cells, B-cell-depleted T cells, or PBMCs provided the cDNA or gDNA that served as material.

Profiling relied on immunoSEQ multiplex PCR, and the TCRdb table lists in-frame clones only, not all of them. This table holds over 150,000 clones, more than 75% found once. V was clipped by 0 bases and J by 3 bases, with 11 bases between them. Germline V CDR1 and CDR2: SGDLS, YYNGEE. The CDR3 has 15 residues. The source of this sequence is a woman under 30 who had recovered from COVID-19. J is TRBJ2-3 and V is TRBV9; D is undetermined. The sample taken for sequencing was peripheral blood. The CDR3 is CASSVGPLGTDTQYF. CDR3 coding DNA: TGTGCCAGCAGCGTAGGTCCCCTAGGAACAGATACGCAGTATTTT.